This T cell receptor beta chain was observed in a study of T cells in localized non-small cell lung cancer. Study-level points and caveats: Appearances in adjacent lung were noted for a median 57 of the top 100 tumor clones.

Germline-derived CDR1 and CDR2 are MDHEN and SYDVKM. The CDR3 is 15 amino acids. Trimming pared 4 bases from V and 4 bases from J, leaving 16 bases between. Clones were read by immunoSEQ multiplex PCR, and TCRdb kept only the in-frame ones, dropping some. Counted here are roughly 35,000 clones, more than 85% occurring once; the ten biggest clones make up 10% to 15%. In the case of this clone: The target antigen is unknown.

The specimen comprised peripheral blood mononuclear cells, sampled before any cancer treatment. The rearrangement uses TRBV28 and TRBJ1-2, with D maybe TRBD1 (6 bases). The TCR was taken from a female donor at least 60 years old with stage II lung adenocarcinoma. This CDR3 reads CASSSQGPLVYGYTF. The CDR3 coding sequence is TGTGCCAGCAGTTCTCAGGGGCCTCTCGTCTATGGCTACACCTTC.